This T cell receptor beta chain was sequenced for a study of shared clonotypes between healthy human individuals. Study results and caveats: Some clonotypes were shared by all four sorted-subset donors, while others were not shared. The non-shared ones had lower generation probabilities than the shared ones. What naive subsets generally showed was a larger estimated richness than memory subsets showed.

Trimming shortened V by 0 bases and J by 5 bases, and 13 bases separated the two germline ends. The germline gives CDR1 WNHNN, CDR2 SYGVQD (reference sequence). CDR3 length equals 15 residues. Deep-level running was used for the assay. Here immunoSEQ multiplex PCR was the method, and the copy in TCRdb shows in-frame clones only, minus some. The sample shows some 2 million clones, about 95% of them seen only once. A word on this clone: Its antigen is unidentified.

Source material: naive CD4+ T cells sorted from blood. Subset specified: CD45RA+ positively selected. V usage is TRBV10-1 and J usage is TRBJ1-1; D is unclear. The sequence came from a man between 18 and 29 years old in good health. CDR3 nucleotides: TGCGCCAGCAGTGAGTCTGGAGGAGAGGGTACTGAAGCTTTCTTT. Residues: CASSESGGEGTEAFF.